The present T cell receptor (beta chain) was sequenced within a study of shared clonotypes between healthy human individuals. Points from the study as a whole: The low donor count limited represented genetic and exposure-history diversity. Generation probabilities of non-shared clonotypes were lower (relative to those shared by all four donors). The study found about 5% of naive CD4 clonotypes shared across a few donors.

CDR3 length equals 15 residues. Looked up from germline, CDR1 is MDHEN and CDR2 is SYDVKM. After removal of 7 bases from V and 0 bases from J, the junction contained 6 bases not matched to a gene. It was into CD45RA+ naive and CD45RA-negative memory subsets that the CD4+ cells were split. Assay: immunoSEQ multiplex PCR; the TCRdb copy retains only in-frame clones and omits some. Altogether 2.3 million or so clones are present, approximately 95% being singletons, with the ten largest covering 0.39%. About this clone: The antigen is undetermined.

This TCR came from a young man in good health. Some clones in this sample may be carry-over from other donors' samples. This chain uses TRBV28 with TRBJ1-3, with 7 bases lining up with TRBD1. The sample consisted of naive CD4+ T cells from PBMCs. Specified subset: CD45RA+ positively selected. This CDR3 reads CASIRDSHSGNTIYF. The CDR3 nucleotides read TGTGCCAGCATCCGGGACAGCCACTCTGGAAACACCATATATTTT.